This T cell receptor beta chain was observed in a study of shared clonotypes between healthy human individuals (dated by TCRdb to 2020 to 2022). Study-level background: Three men and two women, aged 18 to 49 years, made up the cohort. Per donor, three plates each were used for CD4 naive and CD4 memory, two for CD8 naive, and one for CD8 memory. To estimate repertoire size and how much clonotypes are shared between individuals, the study performed deep sequencing of blood TCR repertoires from about 5 healthy adults. To increase sequencing depth and limit assay-specific biases, different laboratories used diverse techniques to prepare libraries and sequence TCR repertoires. Per donor, leukapheresis produced somewhere between about 0.85 and 8.9 billion PBMCs. Overall study results and their limits: Compared with non-shared clonotypes, clonotypes shared by all four sorted-subset donors had higher generation probabilities. Because the study included only a small number of donors, the genetic and exposure-history diversity represented was limited. Across a few donors, approximately 5% of naive CD4, roughly 3.5% of naive CD8, under 2.5% of memory CD4, and over 0.35% of memory CD8 clonotypes were shared. Even with the large sequencing depth, rarefaction of the sorted-subset datasets indicated that sequencing was incomplete. Sampling was limited to blood, and TCR repertoires in tissue likely differ from TCR repertoires in blood. Pairwise subsampling indicated that sequencing depth was expected to affect the degree of clonotype sharing among donors. Estimated clonotype richness was generally larger for naive than for memory subsets.

Points on this clone: The antigen it recognizes is unknown. Base qualities are not at hand, and no much larger clone is one base apart.

Using the deep immunoSEQ assay, multiplex PCR amplified TCR CDR3 regions from genomic DNA. Extracted genomic DNA from each cell subset was spread evenly across all wells of several immunoSEQ 96-well plates, with each plate serving as a replicate. For sorted subsets, each replicate PCR was loaded with 150 to 250 ng genomic DNA, equivalent to about 30,000 T cell genomes. Purified libraries were measured with a Qubit 3.0 fluorometer, size-checked on a Bioanalyzer 2100, and measured again with the KAPA Library Quantification kit. Each immunoSEQ 96-well plate was sequenced on its own single-read 150-cycle Illumina NextSeq 550 flow cell. The authors' analysis ran thus. Because the immunoSEQ output held only junctional sequences and lacked quality scores, the filtering could not match the filtering applied to full-length reads. Sequences were annotated with PyIR, a Python wrapper for IgBLAST v1.9, and V/J genes and CDR3 were assigned using IMGT germline references. Reads were filtered out if the reads had weak V/J assignments (E-value above 1e-6), no CDR3, stop codons, out-of-frame junctions, or ambiguous translated residues. V3J clonotypes were defined as sequences sharing the same inferred V gene, J gene, and CDR3 amino acid sequence. The percentage overlap between two repertoires was calculated by dividing the number of shared unique clonotypes by the size of the smaller repertoire. Repertoire richness was assessed with RTK rarefaction, the Chao1 estimator, and Recon v2.1 estimates of unobserved clonotypes. Generation probabilities were computed with OLGA for all TCRbeta clonotypes obtained by the gDNA method from several donors. TCRdb provides this immuneACCESS table in a form limited to in-frame rearrangements. Some clones are lacking; in checked studies, under half of them reflect an unresolved V gene, and why the rest are absent is not known. Clone size and the V and J calls come from that table; the DNA yielded D and trimming. The sample records 1,400,000 or so clones, roughly 98.5% of which are singletons. The ten top clones hold over 0.3% of the sample.

CDR1 is given as MNHEY and CDR2 as SMNVEV, both from the germline V gene (reference sequence). The CDR3 starts with the cysteine, ends with the phenylalanine, and has 15 residues. Only the CDR3 part of the read is kept: 45 bases, read in frame from the first base. Germline trimming amounts to 4 bases on V and 0 bases on J, with 3 as the count of junction bases outside the gene matches. The donors were healthy, HIV-negative adults who had no recently reported acute infections or vaccinations. Only Caucasian adults living in Nashville, Tennessee, USA were represented among the donors. CD4+ T cells were enriched by magnetic negative selection; naive cells were then positively selected on CD45RA, and the negative fraction formed the memory subset. Blood was obtained by leukapheresis, after which PBMCs were separated by Ficoll-Histopaque density gradient centrifugation and cryopreserved in liquid nitrogen vapor phase. Analytical flow cytometry was used to check the purity and quantity of every magnetically sorted T cell population. From each sorted fraction, genomic DNA was isolated and quantified by UV absorbance on a Nanodrop 2000c.

This TCR was sampled from a man aged 25-45 years in good health. This receptor chain uses TRBV27 and TRBJ2-1; 7 bases in the middle match TRBD2. The sequenced sample consisted of naive CD4+ T cells sorted from blood. Per the publication, the cell subset or site label means: CD45RA+ positively selected. The CDR3 protein is CASSYRGSSYNEQFF. The DNA sequence reads TGTGCCAGCAGTTACCGCGGGAGCTCCTACAATGAGCAGTTCTTC.